The present TCR beta chain was sequenced within a study of T cell responses to AZD1222 COVID-19 vaccine. Study-level results: The repertoires were collected only after the peak T cell response.

Using immunoSEQ multiplex PCR, the repertoire was profiled, and TCRdb retains in-frame clones only, with some absent. The sample consists of over 120,000 clones, 88% of them appearing once. This clone was picked up one time. The antigen is unknown. CDR3 length equals 17 residues. Germline V CDR1 and CDR2: MNHEY, SVGEGT. The V end was cut by 0 bases, the J end by 0 bases, with 12 bases between. The source material was peripheral blood, sampled 28 days after the second dose of the MenACWY control vaccine. The chain carries TRBV6-2 or TRBV6-3 and TRBJ1-3; no reliable D call. This sequence was found in an adult who received the MenACWY meningococcal vaccine as a control. CDR3 nucleotide sequence: TGTGCCAGCAGTTACTCGGCTGACTCACTCTCTGGAAACACCATATATTTT. Its translation is CASSYSADSLSGNTIYF.